Included here is one T cell receptor (beta chain) sequence, with context. Its antigen is undetermined. Subsequent to less than 13 days of culture, CD4+ T cells were isolated. The participants, recipients of two vaccine doses, got either BNT162b2 or mRNA-1273. Recipients of the vaccine had no prior SARS-CoV-2 infection and negative nucleocapsid antibodies. The V gene's germline CDR1 is SGHRS and CDR2 YFSETQ. V was clipped by 0 bases and J by 0 bases; unmatched bases: 3. CDR3 length equals 15 residues. Data came from immunoSEQ multiplex PCR; TCRdb stores just in-frame clones and leaves some out. Of around 66,000 clones in the sample, 70% to 85% are singletons; the top ten hold 2.2%. The record originates from a study of vaccination effects on CD4 cells after COVID-19. At the level of the study: Under the ViraFEST assay, PBMC were stimulated with viral peptide pools so that antigen-specific CD4+ T cells expanded. Sequencing was performed afterwards. Following the second dose by a median of 72 days, the post-vaccine samples were obtained.

V usage is TRBV5-1 and J usage is TRBJ2-7, with 7 nucleotides matching TRBD1. Source: CD4+ T cells from PBMCs cultured without peptide, taken after COVID-19 vaccination. The sequence was collected from a human donor who received a COVID-19 vaccine. The CDR3 region is CASSLEGAPSYEQYV. The CDR3 DNA is TGCGCCAGCAGCTTGGAGGGGGCCCCCTCCTACGAGCAGTACGTC.